This T cell receptor (beta chain) came from a study of T cell changes during pregnancy in multiple sclerosis. Germline CDR1 reads SGHTA; CDR2 reads FQGNSA. With 4 bases removed from V and 2 bases from J, the gap between germline ends came to 12 bases. The CDR3 covers 14 residues. Libraries were prepared by immunoSEQ multiplex PCR; TCRdb keeps only in-frame clonotypes and omits some of them. There are 90,000 to 120,000 clones in the sample; approximately 90% occur only once, and about 3% lies in the top ten. The input for sequencing was peripheral blood, taken after pregnancy. This clonotype was sampled from a female donor with multiple sclerosis, enrolled in a pregnancy study. This rearrangement joins TRBV7-2 to TRBJ2-7; D perhaps matches TRBD1 (6 bases). CDR3 loop: CASSSTGSPYEQYF. The DNA for the CDR3 is TGTGCCAGCAGCTCGACAGGTTCCCCCTACGAGCAGTACTTC.